This is a list of T cell receptor beta chains from one sample in a study of radiation and T cells in renal cell carcinoma. Profiled with immunoSEQ multiplex PCR; TCRdb holds only in-frame clones, not every one. The data contain under 150,000 clones, about 81% of them singletons. This specimen was blood, taken from a patient whose treatment included radiotherapy and nephrectomy. These receptors were collected from a woman aged 60-75 years with renal cell carcinoma. CDR3s include the opening cysteine and the closing phenylalanine or tryptophan. A D gene is named only where the DNA matches it firmly. Where a row states a size, it is once, few, many or the class of an expanded clone; other rows omit it.

.,.,TRBV13,TRBJ1-2,TGTGCCAGCAGCTTAAGGGGAGAGGGGGCTAACTATGGCTACACCTTC,CASSLRGEGANYGYTF
TRBD1,.,TRBV29-1,TRBJ1-1,TGCAGCGTCGCACCTAATAAGAGGACAGGGGATGGTATGAACACTGAAGCTTTCTTT,CSVAPNKRTGDGMNTEAFF
.,.,TRBV7-3,TRBJ1-2,TGTGCCAGCAGCCCCACGACAGAATATGGCTACACCTTC,CASSPTTEYGYTF
.,.,TRBV19,TRBJ1-6,TGTGCCAGTAGTATCGGGCAGGGGAGCTCCTATAATTCACCCCTCCACTTT,CASSIGQGSSYNSPLHF
.,.,TRBV6-5,TRBJ2-5,TGTGCCAGCAGTCCAAGCCACGGGATAGAGACCCAGTACTTC,CASSPSHGIETQYF
.,.,TRBV9,TRBJ1-2,TGTGCCAGCAGCGTACAAGCAGGGGCAGACTATGGCTACACCTTC,CASSVQAGADYGYTF
TRBD2,.,TRBV7-9,TRBJ2-4,TGTGCCAGCAGCTCGACTAGCGGGAGCGGGGCCAAAAACATTCAGTACTTC,CASSSTSGSGAKNIQYF
TRBD2,once,TRBV7-9,TRBJ2-7,TGTGCCAGCACCCCGCGGGGGGAAACCTACGAGCAGTACTTC,CASTPRGETYEQYF
.,.,TRBV6-5,TRBJ2-5,TGTGCCAGCAGTTTCGAAGGGTACGAGACCCAGTACTTC,CASSFEGYETQYF
.,once,TRBV18,TRBJ2-5,TGTGCCAGCTCACCGATGGGTGGCGAGACCCAGTACTTC,CASSPMGGETQYF
.,.,TRBV15,TRBJ1-5,TGTGCCACCAGCAGCGACATTGGTCTTGGCAATCAGCCCCAGCATTTT,CATSSDIGLGNQPQHF
.,few,TRBV4-2,TRBJ1-5,TGTGCCAGCAGCGTTGACCGGGGCCGGCCCCAGCATTTT,CASSVDRGRPQHF
TRBD2,.,TRBV27,TRBJ2-6,TGTGCCAGCAGTTTATCTCCGCTCCGGGGGGTTAGCTCTGGGGCCAACGTCCTGACTTTC,CASSLSPLRGVSSGANVLTF
TRBD2,.,TRBV7-2,TRBJ2-7,TGTGCCAGCAGCTTTAAAGCGGGAACACAGGAGCAGTACTTC,CASSFKAGTQEQYF
TRBD1,.,TRBV29-1,TRBJ2-5,TGCAGCCTTACCGGGACAGGGTCTGAGACCCAGTACTTC,CSLTGTGSETQYF
.,.,TRBV29-1,TRBJ1-2,TGCAGCGTGCGAGGAGGGGAAGGCTACACCTTC,CSVRGGEGYTF
.,few,TRBV4-2,TRBJ1-4,TGTGCCAGCAGCCTAGACGAGCCCCGGGGGGCCAATGAAAAACTGTTTTTT,CASSLDEPRGANEKLFF
.,few,TRBV19,TRBJ2-3,TGTGCCAGTAGTTCCGGACAGAGTCCTAGCACAGATACGCAGTATTTT,CASSSGQSPSTDTQYF
.,.,TRBV5-4,TRBJ1-1,TGTGCCAGCAGCTTGTGGGGCCTACAGACGTACACTGAAGCTTTCTTT,CASSLWGLQTYTEAFF
.,.,TRBV29-1,TRBJ1-2,TGCAGCGTTGAAGACGGGCGGGGCGACTATGGCTACACCTTC,CSVEDGRGDYGYTF
.,.,TRBV6-5,TRBJ1-2,TGTGCCAGCACCGCCACAGGGTTGTCCTATGGCTACACCTTC,CASTATGLSYGYTF
.,.,TRBV27,TRBJ2-1,TGTGCCAGCAGACAGGACAGACCTAACTACAATGAGCAGTTCTTC,CASRQDRPNYNEQFF
TRBD2,.,TRBV9,TRBJ2-3,TGTGCCAGCAGCGGTATACTAGCGGGGGTCTCCACAGATACGCAGTATTTT,CASSGILAGVSTDTQYF
.,.,TRBV15,TRBJ2-5,TGTGCCACCAGCAGAGATCGTTTCCAAGAGACCCAGTACTTC,CATSRDRFQETQYF
TRBD2,.,TRBV30,TRBJ2-1,TGTGCCTGGAGTATAGCTAGCGGAAGTGAGCAGTTCTTC,CAWSIASGSEQFF
.,.,TRBV6-6,TRBJ2-2,TGTGCCAGCAGAGAAACCCCGGACACCGGGGAGCTGTTTTTT,CASRETPDTGELFF
.,.,TRBV28,TRBJ1-2,TGTGCCAGCAGGACGGGGGAAGACTATGGCTACACCTTC,CASRTGEDYGYTF
.,.,TRBV6-1,TRBJ1-6,TGTGCCAGCAGAGAAACAGGCTATAATTCACCCCTCCACTTT,CASRETGYNSPLHF
TRBD1,.,TRBV4-1,TRBJ2-7,TGCGCCAGCAGACTACTCGACAGGGGGTTGGACGAGCAGTACTTC,CASRLLDRGLDEQYF
.,medium-sized,TRBV2,TRBJ1-3,TGTGCCAGCAGTGAAGCGGGCAGGGGCCCTGGAAACACCATATATTTT,CASSEAGRGPGNTIYF
TRBD1,.,TRBV10-3,TRBJ1-2,TGTGCCATCAGTATCGGGACAGGGGAATACTATGGCTACACCTTC,CAISIGTGEYYGYTF
TRBD1,.,TRBV28,TRBJ2-7,TGTGCCAGCAGCTACGGAACAGGGGGCACCGACTCCTACGAGCAGTACTTC,CASSYGTGGTDSYEQYF
TRBD1,.,TRBV25-1,TRBJ1-1,TGTGCCAGCAGTGAAGGGACAGGAAGAACTGAAGCTTTCTTT,CASSEGTGRTEAFF
.,.,TRBV11-3,TRBJ1-2,TGTGCCAGCAGCATCCACAGGGCTGAACAACATGGCTACACCTTC,CASSIHRAEQHGYTF
.,many,TRBV27,TRBJ1-3,TGTGCCAGCAGTCCGGGCTTGTGGGGCGGCTCTGGAAACACCATATATTTT,CASSPGLWGGSGNTIYF
.,.,TRBV7-9,TRBJ2-7,TGTGCCAGCAGCTCTTCTCGGACAGAGGCCTACGAGCAGTACTTC,CASSSSRTEAYEQYF
.,few,TRBV6-6,TRBJ1-1,TGTGCCAGCAAAAGTCCGGACACTGAAGCTTTCTTT,CASKSPDTEAFF